The entry that follows covers one T cell receptor beta chain sequence. Its antigen is undetermined. Making TCR beta cDNA involved 400 to 600 ng total RNA and a constant-region primer. Each TCR beta library was derived from three nested multiplex PCR rounds that employed slightly modified ARM-PCR. Researchers ran the first two PCR rounds for 10 cycles each with TRBV1-TRBV30 forward primers and a C-beta reverse primer. TCRdb used MiXCR to reprocess the multiplex PCR reads, holding one entry per CDR3 protein. The sample consists of 90,000 to 150,000 distinct CDR3 sequences, 55% to 65% of them appearing once. Both RNA and DNA were isolated together from approximately 20-30 mg of bulk tissue that had not been sorted. Subjects presented with primary liver carcinoma managed by surgical resection. HBV chronically infected the treatment-naive patients. The germline gives CDR1 SNHLY, CDR2 FYNNEI. V gave up 6 bases and J gave up 7 bases, with 10 bases separating them. The CDR3 is 13 amino acids.

These data come from a study of tumor-infiltrating lymphocytes in primary liver carcinoma. Across the whole study: All patients, whether men or women, fell within 30 to 69 years of age. Study-level findings and limits: Among top clones, only about 7-25% appeared in all five tumor regions.

The rearrangement uses TRBV2 and TRBJ1-6; D not resolved. The sequenced sample was liver tumor tissue from sampling region 1. As to subset: tumor region T1, superior pole. The TCR comes from a woman aged 55-69 years with primary liver carcinoma and hepatitis B virus infection. The CDR3 loop is CASRTYPNSPLHF. The DNA of the CDR3 is TGTGCCAGCAGAACCTACCCAAATTCACCCCTCCACTTT.